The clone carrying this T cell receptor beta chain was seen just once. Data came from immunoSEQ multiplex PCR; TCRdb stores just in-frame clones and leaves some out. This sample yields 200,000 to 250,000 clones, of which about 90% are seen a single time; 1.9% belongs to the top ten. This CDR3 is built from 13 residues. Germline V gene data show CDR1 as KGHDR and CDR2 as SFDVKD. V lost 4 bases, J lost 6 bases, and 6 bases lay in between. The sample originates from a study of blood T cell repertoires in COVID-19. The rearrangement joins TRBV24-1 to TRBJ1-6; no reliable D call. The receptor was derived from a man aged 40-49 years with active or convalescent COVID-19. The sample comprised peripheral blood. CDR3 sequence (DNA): TGTGCCACCAGTGACGGGATTAATTCACCCCTCCACTTT. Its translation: CATSDGINSPLHF.